The 28 T cell receptor beta chains listed next were all sequenced from one sample in a study of shared clonotypes between healthy human individuals. The table came from immunoSEQ multiplex PCR; TCRdb's copy has only in-frame clones and leaves some out. Counted here are around 550,000 clones, approximately 96% occurring once; the ten biggest clones make up approximately 0.11%. The naive CD8 fraction comprised CD45RO-negative cells positively selected for CCR7 and excluded terminally differentiated effector memory CD45RA+ cells. The sample taken for sequencing was naive CD8+ T cells sorted from blood. Source of these receptors: a woman between 25 and 40 years old in good health.

This chain uses TRBV11-2 with TRBJ1-1; 7 positions match TRBD1. The CDR3 has 17 residues. Germline CDR1 SGHAT, CDR2 FQNNGV. The junction had 7 bases not matched to a gene; V was cut back by 0 bases and J by 0 bases. CDR3 region: CASSLETGLNLNTEAFF. CDR3 coding DNA: TGTGCCAGCAGCTTAGAGACAGGGTTGAATTTGAACACTGAAGCTTTCTTT.

The V gene is TRBV7-9, the J gene TRBJ2-1; tentatively, D is TRBD2 (5 bases). This CDR3 has 16 residues. The germline CDR1 and CDR2 sequences are SEHNR and FQNEAQ (reference sequence). The V end lost 1 base, the J end lost 3 bases, and 13 bases lay between the germline ends. In nucleotides, the CDR3 is TGTGCCAGCAGCTTAGTTGGGCTAGCAATCTACAATGAGCAGTTCTTC. It yields the protein CASSLVGLAIYNEQFF.

V gene TRBV7-8 combines with J gene TRBJ2-6; D is uncertain. The CDR3 has 16 amino acids. V lost 3 bases to trimming and J lost 4 bases, with 13 bases between them. CDR1 SGHVS and CDR2 FQNEAQ come from the germline V gene. The CDR3 bases are TGTGCCAGCAGCTTGGCCGTACGAACCGGGGCCAACGTCCTGACTTTC. Protein: CASSLAVRTGANVLTF.

The chain joins TRBV7-2 to TRBJ2-1; TRBD2 agrees at 11 bases. In germline, CDR1 is SGHTA, CDR2 FQGNSA. This CDR3 contains 16 residues. Germline trimming cut 3 bases from V and 6 bases from J; bases unmatched to any gene: 7. CDR3 in DNA: TGTGCCAGCAGCTTGGCCCTAGCGGGAGGCGCCAATGAGCAGTTCTTC. Translated: CASSLALAGGANEQFF.

The CDR3 loop reads CATTGGYLNTEAFF. CDR3 DNA sequence: TGTGCCACCACCGGGGGTTACTTGAACACTGAAGCTTTCTTT. V usage is TRBV10-3 and J usage is TRBJ1-1, with D possibly matching TRBD1 (5 bases). Per the germline V gene, CDR1 is ENHRY and CDR2 is SYGVKD. Trimming left V 10 bases short and J 0 bases short, with 15 bases between. The CDR3 sequence is 14 residues long.

The gene calls are TRBV7-9 and TRBJ2-7; D may be TRBD2 (5 bases). With 4 bases removed from V and 1 base from J, the gap between germline ends came to 11 bases. The CDR3 consists of 14 residues. The germline gives CDR1 SEHNR, CDR2 FQNEAQ (reference sequence). The CDR3 coding sequence is TGTGCCAGCAGCTGGCCCGGGATTTCCTACGAGCAGTACTTC. Residues: CASSWPGISYEQYF.

J is TRBJ2-3 and V is TRBV7-8; D unresolved. Germline V lookup: CDR1 SGHVS, CDR2 FQNEAQ. Trimming removed 2 bases at V and 2 bases at J, with 11 bases between. The CDR3 is made up of 15 amino acids. CDR3 region: CASSLRIVATDTQYF. The CDR3 region has the DNA TGTGCCAGCAGCTTACGGATAGTGGCCACAGATACGCAGTATTTT.

This chain uses TRBV5-1 with TRBJ2-2; TRBD2 aligns across 13 bases. V lost 4 bases to trimming and J lost 0 bases; unmatched junction nucleotides: 6. There are 18 residues in the CDR3. The V gene's germline CDR1 is SGHRS and CDR2 YFSETQ. In nucleotides, the CDR3 is TGCGCCAGCAGCCACGGGACTAGCGGGGCTACGAACACCGGGGAGCTGTTTTTT. Translating gives CASSHGTSGATNTGELFF.

The CDR3 DNA is TGTGCCAGCAGCTTAGTAAAAGGGTACACTGAAGCTTTCTTT. Translated, it gives CASSLVKGYTEAFF. This chain joins TRBV7-9 and TRBJ1-1; D call uncertain. This CDR3 has 14 residues. Trimming pared 1 base from V and 3 bases from J, leaving 9 bases between. Germline V gives CDR1 SEHNR, CDR2 FQNEAQ (reference sequence).

The V and J genes are TRBV28 and TRBJ1-5; D perhaps matches TRBD1 (5 bases). The CDR3 totals 14 residues. With 7 bases removed from V and 3 bases from J, the gap between germline ends came to 13 bases. The germline V gene encodes CDR1 MDHEN and CDR2 SYDVKM. CDR3 sequence reads: CASNAPGINQPQHF. CDR3 nucleotides: TGTGCCAGCAACGCCCCAGGGATCAATCAGCCCCAGCATTTT.

The chain employs TRBV19 and TRBJ1-4, with D unresolved. Germline loops: CDR1 LNHDA, CDR2 SQIVND (reference sequence). The CDR3 is made up of 15 amino acids. V dropped 2 bases and J dropped 5 bases, with 12 bases sitting between them. The CDR3 loop is CASSIILGTNEKLFF. CDR3 bases: TGTGCCAGTAGTATAATTTTGGGTACCAATGAAAAACTGTTTTTT.

As regards this clone: This same CDR3 is encoded by further DNA sequences in the sample. The J gene is TRBJ1-1, the V gene TRBV4-1; 7 bases line up with TRBD1. Germline V lookup: CDR1 MGHRA, CDR2 YSYEKL. The CDR3 runs 13 residues. J lost 4 bases, V lost 5 bases, and 4 bases had no gene match. Here the CDR3 DNA reads TGCGCCAGCAGCAACAGGGGTGGCACTGAAGCTTTCTTT. This gives the protein CASSNRGGTEAFF.

V is TRBV10-1 and J is TRBJ2-7; 11 bases map to TRBD2. V shed 3 bases, J shed 2 bases, and the junction held 6 bases outside the gene matches. The CDR3 loop spans 16 amino acids. Germline assignment: CDR1 WNHNN and CDR2 SYGVQD (reference sequence). Here the CDR3 reads CASSDPLTSGAYEQYF. For the CDR3, the DNA is TGCGCCAGCAGTGATCCTCTGACTAGCGGGGCCTACGAGCAGTACTTC.

V gene TRBV19 combines with J gene TRBJ1-2; no firm D call. There are 13 residues in the CDR3. Germline CDR1 LNHDA, CDR2 SQIVND (reference sequence). Trimming shortened V by 8 bases and J by 4 bases, and 14 bases separated the two germline ends. CDR3: CASLGVPSYGYTF. In nucleotides, the CDR3 is TGTGCCAGTTTGGGAGTCCCTAGCTATGGCTACACCTTC.

J is TRBJ2-1 and V is TRBV11-1; 9 positions agree with TRBD2. The germline V gene has CDR1 SGHAT and CDR2 FQDESV (reference sequence). There are 14 residues in the CDR3. Trimming took 2 bases from V and 9 from J; bases not matched to a gene: 5. The CDR3 DNA reads as TGTGCCAGCAGCTTAAGGCGGGAGGGCCGTGAGCAGTTCTTC. This encodes CASSLRREGREQFF.

V and J are TRBV9 and TRBJ2-7, with 9 bases lining up with TRBD1. The CDR3 extends over 15 amino acids. Germline CDR1 and CDR2: SGDLS and YYNGEE. J lost 2 bases, V lost 4 bases, and 7 bases had no gene match. CDR3 in DNA: TGTGCCAGCAGCTACCGGGACAGGGACACCTACGAGCAGTACTTC. It is translated as CASSYRDRDTYEQYF.

This clone appeared a single time. The genes are TRBV5-4 and TRBJ2-1; TRBD2 is a possible D gene (6 bases). This CDR3 has 17 amino acids. V was shortened by 4 bases and J by 7 bases, with 24 bases between the two germline ends. Per germline, CDR1 SGHNT and CDR2 YYREEE (reference sequence). CDR3 nucleotide sequence: TGTGCCAGCAGCCCGGAGGGAGGTGGCGGGATTAAAAATGAGCAGTTCTTC. Encoded protein: CASSPEGGGGIKNEQFF. Supplemented by reference TRBV5-4 and TRBJ2-1, the full variable domain reads ETGVTQSPTHLIKTRGQQVTLRCSSQSGHNTVSWYQQALGQGPQFIFQYYREEENGRGNFPPRFSGLQFPNYSSELNVNALELDDSALYLCASSPEGGGGIKNEQFFGPGTRLTVL.

The chain has TRBV4-1 and TRBJ2-1, with D unresolved. CDR1 is MGHRA, CDR2 YSYEKL, per germline. V was cut by 2 bases and J by 4 bases, with 18 bases left in between. The CDR3 is 17 amino acids. This chain's CDR3 is CASSQKIPPDKYNEQFF. Written as DNA, the CDR3 is TGCGCCAGCAGCCAAAAAATCCCCCCTGACAAGTACAATGAGCAGTTCTTC.

V is TRBV19 and J is TRBJ1-5; the D gene is possibly TRBD1 (5 bases). The CDR3 consists of 15 residues. V lost 7 bases to trimming and J lost 1 base, with 14 bases between them. The germline CDR1 and CDR2 sequences are LNHDA and SQIVND (reference sequence). In DNA form, the CDR3 reads TGTGCCAGTACTCCCATGGGGGGGAGCAATCAGCCCCAGCATTTT. It codes for CASTPMGGSNQPQHF.

This chain joins TRBV30 and TRBJ2-3, with D uncertain. Trimming cost V 0 bases and J 6 bases, with 7 bases left between them. CDR3 length: 12 amino acids. Germline assignment: CDR1 GTSNPN and CDR2 SVGIG (reference sequence). CDR3 nucleotide sequence: TGTGCCTGGAGTGTGAGATTGGATACGCAGTATTTT. It encodes CAWSVRLDTQYF.

This sequence joins TRBV28 and TRBJ2-5; the D gene is possibly TRBD2 (6 bases). The CDR3 runs 17 residues. Trimming took 2 bases from V and 6 from J, leaving 22 bases between them. The V gene's germline CDR1 is MDHEN and CDR2 SYDVKM. The CDR3 loop is CASSLAGSLAPGKTQYF. The CDR3 nucleotides read TGTGCCAGCAGTTTAGCGGGGTCACTAGCTCCCGGGAAGACCCAGTACTTC.

Comment on this clone: The identical CDR3 is also encoded by other nucleotide sequences in the sample. The chain links TRBV9 to TRBJ2-5; D may be TRBD1 (7 bases). The DNA end lines up better with TRBJ2-7; the J call may be wrong. The CDR3 contains 12 residues. Germline CDR1 SGDLS, CDR2 YYNGEE. CDR3 protein: CASSPGGYEQYF. The DNA for the CDR3 is TGTGCCAGCAGCCCAGGGGGGTACGAGCAGTACTTC.

The chain uses TRBV16 and TRBJ2-3, with D tentatively TRBD1 (6 bases). The CDR3 extends over 21 amino acids. V was cut by 1 base and J by 2 bases, with 28 bases left in between. CDR1 KGHSY and CDR2 FQNENV come from the germline V gene. The CDR3 DNA follows: TGTGCCAGCAGCCAATACGATCAAATCCGGTCCTCGGACAGTAACACAGATACGCAGTATTTT. It is translated as CASSQYDQIRSSDSNTDTQYF. The variable domain in full, completed from reference TRBV16 and TRBJ2-3, reads GEEVAQTPKHLVRGEGQKAKLYCAPIKGHSYVFWYQQVLKNEFKFLISFQNENVFDETGMPKERFSAKCLPNSPCSLEIQATKLEDSAVYFCASSQYDQIRSSDSNTDTQYFGPGTRLTVL.

The chain is built from TRBV4-2 and TRBJ2-7; 10 bases agree with TRBD2. V dropped 3 bases and J dropped 2; count of bases not matched to a gene: 7. The CDR3 has 16 residues. CDR1 LGHNA and CDR2 YNFKEQ come from the germline V gene. The CDR3 sequence: CASSQERTSGAYEQYF. The CDR3 nucleotides are TGTGCCAGCAGCCAGGAGAGGACTAGCGGAGCCTACGAGCAGTACTTC.

The CDR3 here is CSVDGQYTEAFF. CDR3 DNA sequence: TGCAGCGTTGATGGTCAGTACACTGAAGCTTTCTTT. The V call is TRBV29-1, the J call TRBJ1-1, with unresolved D. The CDR3 is 12 residues long. Deletions cut 3 bases from V and 3 bases from J, with 8 bases between. CDR1 is SQVTM and CDR2 is ANQGSEA in the germline V gene.

This clone has just one count. J is TRBJ2-6 and V is TRBV27; TRBD1 is a possible D gene (5 bases). Germline lookup yields CDR1 MNHEY and CDR2 SMNVEV (reference sequence). The CDR3 consists of 15 residues. Trimming stripped 6 bases from V and 4 bases from J, with 13 bases between. DNA of the CDR3: TGTGCCAGCAGCTTGACAGTTGGAGGGGCCAACGTCCTGACTTTC. Its translation: CASSLTVGGANVLTF.

This chain connects TRBV28 to TRBJ1-2; 11 nucleotides align to TRBD1. The germline CDR1 and CDR2 sequences are MDHEN and SYDVKM. The CDR3 contains 16 residues. Losses at the gene ends were 3 bases for V and 4 bases for J; bases not matched to a gene: 7. CDR3 DNA sequence: TGTGCCAGCAGTTTTTCGGACAGGGGGCTCGTCTATGGCTACACCTTC. Translation: CASSFSDRGLVYGYTF.

The gene calls are TRBV5-8 and TRBJ1-5, with D tentatively TRBD1 (6 bases). Trimming shortened V by 4 bases and J by 5 bases, and 13 bases separated the two germline ends. CDR1 is SGHTS, CDR2 YDEGEE, per germline. This CDR3 spans 14 amino acids. DNA of the CDR3: TGTGCCAGCAGCAGTGGACAGAGTTATCAGCCCCAGCATTTT. Translating it yields CASSSGQSYQPQHF.